This T cell receptor beta chain came from a study of T-cell reconstitution after alpha-beta-depleted transplantation in children (TCRdb year 2016). The study in broad terms: The study quantitatively tracked T-cell immune reconstitution after TCRalphabeta/CD19-depleted allogeneic hematopoietic cell transplantation in children using TCR repertoire profiling.

The treatment or condition label on this specimen signifies: allogeneic hematopoietic cell transplantation with graft depleted of TCRalphabeta T cells and CD19 B cells. TCRalphabeta/CD19-depleted allogeneic hematopoietic cell grafts were given to the transplant recipients, all of whom were children. Libraries were made using PCR. Instrument on record: Illumina HiSeq 2500. TCR library preparation used molecular barcoding, with unique molecular identifiers applied to normalize quantification of the TCRbeta repertoire. Through fastp at Q25 and MiXCR, TCRdb rebuilt clones from the public reads, retaining in-frame beta chains. Entries are consolidated by CDR3 protein sequence, retaining the most common genes and DNA. The sample table shows around 800,000 distinct CDR3 sequences, and roughly 15% are seen once. The ten largest account for around 5% of the sample. Concerning this clonotype itself: The clone's antigen remains unknown. Base quality data are lacking; no much larger clone is found one base away.

Relative to germline, V is 5 bases shorter and J is 7 bases shorter, with 9 bases between their ends. The CDR3 goes from the cysteine to the phenylalanine over 12 residues. Just the 36-base CDR3 DNA is kept, in frame starting at base 1. The germline V gene supplies CDR1 MNHEY and CDR2 SVGEGT. The investigation overall reported the following: The apparently early alphabetaT-cell count recovery about two months after transplant was reportedly dependent on only several hundred rapidly expanded clones derived from non-depleted graft cells. In some patients, the high TCRbeta diversity seen at day 60 was put down to recipient T cells and intrathymic progenitors that had survived conditioning. Over subsequent months, a decline in hyperexpanded clone frequencies was noted, and after one year, T-cell counts and TCRbeta diversity were mostly ascribed to newly produced T cells.

This receptor was taken from a male patient younger than 18 who had a stem cell transplant for acute lymphoblastic leukemia, so the T cells may come from the graft donor. The V and J segments used are TRBV6-2 or TRBV6-3 and TRBJ2-1; no D segment can be confidently identified. Source: PBMCs, mostly from graft donor cells, taken 360 days after TCRalphabeta/CD19-depleted stem cell transplant. For the CDR3, the sequence is CASSRITNEQFF. DNA sequence: TGTGCCAGCAGTCGAATCACTAATGAGCAGTTCTTC.